This T cell receptor (beta chain) was sequenced for a study of spatial heterogeneity in lung cancer. The ends lost 3 bases at V and 5 bases at J; junction bases unmatched: 6. This CDR3 is 14 amino acids long. The germline gives CDR1 DFQATT, CDR2 SNEGSKA (reference sequence). By share, this clonotype counts as medium-sized (0.01 to 0.1%). MiXCR was run by TCRdb on the 5' RACE reads, yielding one entry per CDR3 protein. The sample yields over 10,000 distinct CDR3 sequences, 14% seen once. The time point denotes: sample taken at primary tumor resection. No cells were sorted before sequencing. The whole RNA sequenced was extracted from tumor, nontumor lung or frozen PBMC. Patients with untreated early-stage non-small cell lung cancer, numbering around 72, were the donors.

The clonotype originates from a female donor with early-stage non-small cell lung cancer. The chain joins TRBV20-1 to TRBJ2-2, with 7 bases lining up with TRBD2. The sample was PBMCs, taken at surgery. The DNA for the CDR3 is TGCAGTGCTAGCGGGATTAGCGGGACCGGGGAGCTGTTTTTT. Protein: CSASGISGTGELFF.